This record covers a single T cell receptor (beta chain). Its antigen is as yet unknown. Cultured CD4+ T-cell DNA underwent Oncomine TCR Beta short-read sequencing. Genomic DNA was extracted from cultured CD4+ T cells. TCRdb used MiXCR to reprocess the PCR reads, holding one entry per CDR3 protein. This table holds about 10,000 distinct CDR3 sequences, about 28% found once. The data derive from a study of vaccination and CD4 T cells after COVID-19. Looking at the study overall: In culture, cells were exposed to overlapping spike peptides from SARS-CoV-2, HCoV-NL63, HCoV-OC43 and HCoV-229E. Study results and limitations: Convalescent patients had a median roughly 86% of post-vaccine SARS-CoV-2-reactive clones that were detected only after vaccination, not before it.

This CDR3 region has 18 residues. With V trimmed by 6 bases and J by 0 bases, 11 bases remained unmatched. Germline CDR1 SGHVS, CDR2 FNYEAQ. As for treatment: approximately nine-day PBMC culture with coronavirus spike peptide pools or control peptides (ViraFEST assay). Samples of CD4+ T cells were obtained from the unexposed donor before the COVID-19 pandemic (2011-2018). Sample: CD4+ T cells from blood, cultured in vitro. V is TRBV7-6 and J is TRBJ2-2, with 9 bases aligning to TRBD2. The sequence came from a human donor in good health. The CDR3, as DNA: TGTGCCAGCAGTTCACCGCGGGGGGGGCTCACGAACACCGGGGAGCTGTTTTTT. Its protein is CASSSPRGGLTNTGELFF.